This TCR beta chain is drawn from a study of blood T cell repertoires in COVID-19. At the level of the study: Samples representing acute and convalescent COVID-19 were sourced from the United States, Italy and Spain. T cells, B-cell-depleted T cells, or PBMCs provided the cDNA or gDNA that served as material.

Original data processing: Reference gene primer amplification gave estimated nucleated cell counts. TCRdb's copy holds only in-frame clones and misses some; the assay was immunoSEQ multiplex PCR. That table gives V, J and clone size, and the DNA gave D and trimming. The data contain around 42,000 clones, 85% to 90% of them singletons. The origin of this receptor is a human donor in a cohort sampled during active COVID-19. Sequences were obtained from peripheral blood.

This CDR3 is CASSDSETGELFF. The CDR3 region has the DNA TGTGCCAGCAGTGACTCGGAGACCGGGGAGCTGTTTTTT. The chain has TRBV6-4 and TRBJ2-2; D ambiguous. Germline V gene sequence: CDR1 MRHNA, CDR2 SNTAGT. Trimming took off 0 bases at V and 5 bases at J, with 4 bases between the two ends. There are 13 residues in the CDR3.